This T cell receptor (beta chain) stems from a study of CD8 T cells in Susac syndrome. Germline CDR1 and CDR2: MDHEN and SYDVKM. V was pared by 1 base and J by 4 bases, with 10 bases between. The CDR3 consists of 14 residues. With random hexamers, roughly 0.5 to 1 ug RNA was reverse transcribed. TCRdb recomputed calls from the immunoSEQ multiplex PCR reads with MiXCR, one row per CDR3 protein. The table shows more than 150,000 distinct CDR3 sequences, with approximately 96% occurring only once. Material for sequencing was CD4+ T cells from PBMCs. This sequence was found in a human donor with Susac syndrome. This chain connects TRBV28 to TRBJ1-2; D gene ambiguous. The CDR3 DNA is TGTGCCAGCAGTTTATTCGGCAGGAGCTATGGCTACACCTTC. Protein product: CASSLFGRSYGYTF.